The clone carrying this TCR beta chain was found many times. This entry belongs to a study of blood T cells in healthy people across ages. This CDR3 is built from 13 residues. After removal of 5 bases from V and 3 bases from J, the junction contained 3 bases not matched to a gene. Then a second PCR, running roughly 7 to 11 cycles, was carried out with a sample-barcoded 5' primer and a J-beta primer mix. TCRdb used MiXCR to reprocess the 5' RACE reads, holding one entry per CDR3 protein. The sample consists of about 930,000 distinct CDR3 sequences, just under 30% of them appearing once. These data also formed part of another study, on T cells of mothers and their children.

The source of this sequence is a woman aged 40 to 49 in good health. The V call is TRBV12-3 or TRBV12-4, the J call TRBJ2-7; 8 nucleotides match TRBD2. The sequenced sample consisted of blood. Written as DNA, the CDR3 is TGTGCCAGCAGTAGCGGGGGCCTCTACGAGCAGTACTTC. Translated: CASSSGGLYEQYF.